A single sample is the source of the 12 T cell receptor beta chains below, sequenced in a study of T cell repertoires in cytomegalovirus infection. A single record per CDR3 protein comes from TCRdb applying MiXCR to the reads. The table has roughly 150,000 distinct CDR3 sequences, about 20% seen once; the top ten hold 25%. Antigen specificity for these receptors is unknown. Sequenced material: CD8+ T cells from cultured PBMCs, taken from culture after CMV antigen stimulation. The source of these receptors is a human donor in good health (CMV status not recorded). Some clones in this sample may be carry-over from other donors' samples.

The table lists this clonotype with many counts. This rearrangement joins TRBV9 to TRBJ2-7; 12 nucleotides match TRBD2. Germline V gives CDR1 SGDLS, CDR2 YYNGEE. V dropped 3 bases and J dropped 0; count of bases not matched to a gene: 4. This CDR3 contains 16 residues. DNA of the CDR3: TGTGCCAGCAGCGCCCCACTAGCGGGGGGCTCCTACGAGCAGTACTTC. This gives the protein CASSAPLAGGSYEQYF.

The V and J genes are TRBV27 and TRBJ2-1, with a weak D call TRBD2 (6 bases). Germline assignment: CDR1 MNHEY and CDR2 SMNVEV (reference sequence). The CDR3 length is 16 residues. The ends were cut back, 8 bases at V and 8 bases at J, with 25 bases in the middle. As DNA, the CDR3 is TGTGCCAGCCGTTCTCCACTAGCAAAAAAGGCCGATGAGCAGTTCTTC. Its translation: CASRSPLAKKADEQFF.

This clonotype was counted a few times. The rearrangement joins TRBV5-5 to TRBJ1-1; no clear D gene. Looked up from germline, CDR1 is SGHKS and CDR2 is YYEKEE (reference sequence). This CDR3 region has 14 residues. V shed 0 bases and J shed 4 bases, with 10 bases lying between them. CDR3 in amino acids: CASSLEGSATEAFF. DNA for the CDR3: TGTGCCAGCAGCTTGGAAGGGAGTGCCACTGAAGCTTTCTTT.

This chain connects TRBV6-2 or TRBV6-3 to TRBJ1-5; D uncertain. Between the trimmed V and J ends, which lost 0 bases and 2 bases, there was a span of 17 bases. CDR1 MNHEY and CDR2 SVGEGT come from the germline V gene. The CDR3 spans 18 residues. CDR3 nucleotide sequence: TGTGCCAGCAGTTACTCCACGGACCAGGTCACCCGCAATCAGCCCCAGCATTTT. Encoded protein: CASSYSTDQVTRNQPQHF.

The rearrangement links TRBV5-1 to TRBJ1-1; no clear D. The germline CDR1 and CDR2 sequences are SGHRS and YFSETQ. The CDR3 covers 14 residues. The germline V and J ends were trimmed by 0 bases and 1 base, with 7 bases remaining between them. Here the CDR3 DNA reads TGCGCCAGCAGCTTGGCCAGCCAGAACACTGAAGCTTTCTTT. The encoded protein is CASSLASQNTEAFF.

This clonotype turned up a few times. The chain carries TRBV7-2 and TRBJ2-7, with 11 bases aligning to TRBD1. The germline V gene encodes CDR1 SGHTA and CDR2 FQGNSA. The ends lost 5 bases at V and 5 bases at J; junction bases unmatched: 11. This CDR3 contains 16 residues. CDR3 sequence (DNA): TGTGCCAGCAGCCCCGGAACCGGGACAGGGGGTAACGAGCAGTACTTC. Residues: CASSPGTGTGGNEQYF.

This chain connects TRBV20-1 to TRBJ1-1; D is ambiguous. Germline loops: CDR1 DFQATT, CDR2 SNEGSKA (reference sequence). This CDR3 comprises 14 residues. The ends were cut back, 4 bases at V and 4 bases at J, with 16 bases in the middle. The CDR3 DNA reads as TGCAGTGCTACCGTGGCGGATTTGATCACTGAAGCTTTCTTT. Its translation: CSATVADLITEAFF.

The DNA for the CDR3 is TGTGCCAGCAGTACCTTCCCGGGACAACTCGGACGCAATCAGCCCCAGCATTTT. It translates to CASSTFPGQLGRNQPQHF. The rearrangement links TRBV6-6 to TRBJ1-5; weak D call: TRBD1 (6 bases). There are 18 residues in the CDR3. The germline CDR1 and CDR2 sequences are MNHNY and SVGAGI (reference sequence). V was shortened by 5 bases and J by 2 bases, with 22 bases between the two germline ends.

The V gene is TRBV11-2, the J gene TRBJ2-5, with 8 bases fitting TRBD2. Germline V gene data show CDR1 as SGHAT and CDR2 as FQNNGV. The CDR3 totals 15 residues. V lost 3 bases, J lost 4 bases, and 7 bases stayed unmatched. CDR3 residues: CASSLREALLETQYF. CDR3 coding DNA: TGTGCCAGCAGCTTGCGGGAGGCACTGTTAGAGACCCAGTACTTC.

This chain uses TRBV7-6 with TRBJ2-7; 8 bases align to TRBD1. CDR1 SGHVS and CDR2 FNYEAQ come from the germline V gene. This CDR3 spans 16 amino acids. J was trimmed by 5 bases and V by 3 bases; bases with no gene match: 12. The CDR3 DNA follows: TGTGCCAGCAGCTTGACGACCCGGACAGGGAGGAACGAGCAGTACTTC. Residues: CASSLTTRTGRNEQYF.

The rearrangement joins TRBV4-1 to TRBJ1-1; D remains unclear. V was trimmed by 4 bases and J by 5 bases, leaving 17 bases between them. The germline CDR1 and CDR2 sequences are MGHRA and YSYEKL. There are 15 residues in the CDR3. CDR3 nucleotide sequence: TGCGCCAGCAGCCTCTCAGGAGCAATGGGGACTGAAGCTTTCTTT. It specifies CASSLSGAMGTEAFF.

This clonotype was observed a handful of times. The rearrangement uses TRBV7-2 and TRBJ2-2; 11 bases fit TRBD1. Trimming took 4 bases from V and 4 from J; bases not matched to a gene: 14. The germline V gene encodes CDR1 SGHTA and CDR2 FQGNSA. CDR3 size: 19 residues. The CDR3 loop reads CASSSRTGGSSTSTGELFF. The CDR3, as DNA: TGTGCCAGCAGCTCCAGGACAGGGGGCTCGAGCACGAGCACCGGGGAGCTGTTTTTT. Variable domain in full (rest from reference TRBV7-2 and TRBJ2-2): GAGVSQSPSNKVTEKGKDVELRCDPISGHTALYWYRQSLGQGLEFLIYFQGNSAPDKSGLPSDRFSAERTGGSVSTLTIQRTQQEDSAVYLCASSSRTGGSSTSTGELFFGEGSRLTVL.